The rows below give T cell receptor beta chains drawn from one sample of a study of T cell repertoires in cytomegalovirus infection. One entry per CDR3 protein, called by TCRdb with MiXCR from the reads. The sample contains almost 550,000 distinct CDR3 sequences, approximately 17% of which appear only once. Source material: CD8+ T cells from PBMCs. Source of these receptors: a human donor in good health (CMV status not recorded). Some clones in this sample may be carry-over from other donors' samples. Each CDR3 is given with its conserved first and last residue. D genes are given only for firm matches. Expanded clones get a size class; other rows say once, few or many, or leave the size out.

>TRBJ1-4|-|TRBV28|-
TGTGCCAGCGGAGACCGGGGATGGAAAAAACTGTTTTTT
CASGDRGWKKLFF
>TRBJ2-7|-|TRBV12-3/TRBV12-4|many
TGTGCCAGCAGCTACGGACTCTACGAGCAGTACTTC
CASSYGLYEQYF
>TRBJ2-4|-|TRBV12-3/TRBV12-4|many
TGTGCCAGCAGACCGACCGGGACACGACGGGGGATTCAGTACTTC
CASRPTGTRRGIQYF
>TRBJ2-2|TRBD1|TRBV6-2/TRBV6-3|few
TGTGCCAGCAGCCATTATGTCCGGACAGGGAGTAGCACCGGGGAGCTGTTTTTT
CASSHYVRTGSSTGELFF
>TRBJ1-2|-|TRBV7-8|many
TGTGCCAGCAGCTTAGCGCGTCAAGTACAGGGCAACTATGGCTACACCTTC
CASSLARQVQGNYGYTF
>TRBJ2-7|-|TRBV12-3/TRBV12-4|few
TGTGCCAGCAGTTTCGGGGGAAAGGTCTACGAGCAGTACTTC
CASSFGGKVYEQYF
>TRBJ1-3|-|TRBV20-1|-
TGCAGTGCTAGGGACCTCGGGCGGCCCTCTGGAAACACCATATATTTT
CSARDLGRPSGNTIYF
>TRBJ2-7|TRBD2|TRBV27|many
TGTGCCAGCATTCCGAATTTGGGGACTAGCGGATCTAGGGAGCAGTACTTC
CASIPNLGTSGSREQYF
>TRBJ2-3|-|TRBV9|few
TGTGCCAGCAGCGTAGGAGCAGGCACAGATACGCAGTATTTT
CASSVGAGTDTQYF
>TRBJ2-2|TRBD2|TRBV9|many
TGTGCCAGCAGCCCCCCGGGGGGGGCTAGCGGGAGGGCCGTGAACACCGGGGAGCTGTTTTTT
CASSPPGGASGRAVNTGELFF
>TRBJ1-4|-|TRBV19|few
TGTGCCAGTATGGCAAGCGAAAAACTGTTTTTT
CASMASEKLFF
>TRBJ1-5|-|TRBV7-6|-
TGTGCCAGCAGCTCGATGGACCAGCCCCAGCATTTT
CASSSMDQPQHF
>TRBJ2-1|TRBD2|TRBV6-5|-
TGTGCCAGCAGTTACTATCGCGGGAGAGGACACAATGAGCAGTTCTTC
CASSYYRGRGHNEQFF
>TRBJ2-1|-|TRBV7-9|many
TGTGCCAGCAGCCCAGACTCGTTGACGCAGTTCTTC
CASSPDSLTQFF
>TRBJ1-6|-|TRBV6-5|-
TGTGCCAGCAGCCCCTTGGGAGGGCCGTATAATTCACCCCTCCACTTT
CASSPLGGPYNSPLHF
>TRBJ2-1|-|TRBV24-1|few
TGTGCCACCAGGGGGGCCTCTGACAATGAGCAGTTCTTC
CATRGASDNEQFF
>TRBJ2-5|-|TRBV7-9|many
TGTGCCAGCAGCTTAGCCCTCCGGACGGGCCAAGAGACCCAGTACTTC
CASSLALRTGQETQYF
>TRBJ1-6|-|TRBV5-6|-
TGTGCCAGCAGCTTGGACTTAGAGGGAGATAATTCACCCCTCCACTTT
CASSLDLEGDNSPLHF
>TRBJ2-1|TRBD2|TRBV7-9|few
TGTGCCAGCAGCCCGCGGGTGGCGGGGGGCCTTAATGAGCAGTTCTTC
CASSPRVAGGLNEQFF
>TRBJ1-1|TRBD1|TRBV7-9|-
TGTGCCAGCAGCCCGGCTGACAGGGGGCGTTTAAACACTGAAGCTTTATTT
CASSPADRGRLNTEALF
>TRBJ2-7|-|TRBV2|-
TGTGCCAGCAGTGAAGTAGTTCCCCCAGGCCACGAGCAGTACTTC
CASSEVVPPGHEQYF
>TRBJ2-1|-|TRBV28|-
TGTGCCAGCAGTCCCCGGTTGGGGGACGGAGGAACCAATGAGCAGTTCTTC
CASSPRLGDGGTNEQFF
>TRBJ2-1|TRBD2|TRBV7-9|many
TGTGCCAGCAGAACAACTAGCGGTTCCTACAATGAGCAGTTCTTC
CASRTTSGSYNEQFF
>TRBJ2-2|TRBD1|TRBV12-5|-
TGTGCTAGTGGTAGGGGACAGGTTTCGAACACCGGGGAGCTGTTTTTT
CASGRGQVSNTGELFF
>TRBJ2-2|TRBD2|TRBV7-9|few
TGTGCCAGCAGCTTAAGGCGGCTAGCGGGACATACCGGGGAGCTGTTTTTT
CASSLRRLAGHTGELFF
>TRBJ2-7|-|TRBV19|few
TGTGCCAGTAGTATGGTGGTCCGGGACGGACCCTACGAGCAGTACTTC
CASSMVVRDGPYEQYF
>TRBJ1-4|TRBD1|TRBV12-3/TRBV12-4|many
TGTGCCAGCAGTATTACAGGGGAAGGAACTAATGAAAAACTGTTTTTT
CASSITGEGTNEKLFF
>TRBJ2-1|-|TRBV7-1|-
TGTGCAAGCAGCTCCCTCGACGTGGGGGCCTACAATGATCAGTTCTTC
CASSSLDVGAYNDQFF
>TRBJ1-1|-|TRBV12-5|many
TGTGCTAGTGGTTTGTCCGGCCCTACTGAAGCTTTCTTT
CASGLSGPTEAFF
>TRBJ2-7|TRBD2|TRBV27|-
TGTGCCAGCAGTCCCCCCGGACTAGCGGAGATCTACGAGCAGTACTTC
CASSPPGLAEIYEQYF
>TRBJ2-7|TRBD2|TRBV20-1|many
TGCAGTGCTAGAGATATAGCGGGGGATTCGTACGAGCAGTACTTC
CSARDIAGDSYEQYF